The clone carrying this T cell receptor (beta chain) has just a few counts. The data originate from a study of early T cells in non-severe SARS-CoV-2 infection. Turning to the study itself: Chains stayed unpaired after sequencing of bulk RNA from unsorted whole blood.

This CDR3 comprises 15 residues. Trimming removed 2 bases from V and 4 bases from J, with 12 bases in between. Per the germline V gene, CDR1 is SGHAT and CDR2 is FQNNGV. Individual cDNA molecules were tagged with unique molecular identifiers, the study reported. One entry per CDR3 protein, called by TCRdb with MiXCR from the 5' RACE reads. The repertoire has around 50,000 distinct CDR3 sequences, over 7.5% of them found once; the top ten carry about 8.3%. This chain links TRBV11-2 with TRBJ2-1; no clear D. The specimen was whole blood. The receptor was derived from an adult who was a healthcare worker with PCR-confirmed SARS-CoV-2 infection or an uninfected control (not recorded which). The CDR3 DNA reads TGTGCCAGCAGCTTAAGGCGCCAGGAATACAATGAGCAGTTCTTC. Translating it yields CASSLRRQEYNEQFF.